These 6 T cell receptor beta chains originate from one sample sequenced in a study of a mutant IDH1 vaccine in newly diagnosed glioma. Time point: week 11, during vaccination. Alongside topical imiquimod, each dose of vaccine comprised 300 ug of mutant IDH1 20-mer peptide. These receptors are not linked to any known antigen. Profiled with immunoSEQ multiplex PCR; TCRdb holds only in-frame clones, not every one. Among some 120,000 clones listed, 80% were seen once. This material consisted of PBMCs, taken from a glioma patient whose treatment included an IDH1 peptide vaccine. The receptors come from a man aged 40-50 years with glioma.

The genes are TRBV5-7 and TRBJ1-6, with D possibly TRBD1 on 5 matching bases. TRBV5-7 is placed among ORFs of uncertain function. The CDR3 spans 16 residues. The ends were cut back, 0 bases at V and 5 bases at J, with 12 bases in the middle. The CDR3 loop is CASSLVVPRDNSPLHF. The CDR3 nucleotides are TGTGCCAGCAGCTTGGTCGTACCCAGGGATAATTCACCCCTCCACTTT.

This clone has just a few counts. The chain recombines TRBV18 with TRBJ1-1; the match to TRBD1 covers 9 bases. CDR3 length: 17 amino acids. With 8 bases clipped from V and 6 bases from J, the junction kept 19 bases outside the gene matches. Germline V gives CDR1 KGHSH, CDR2 LQKENI. CDR3 bases: TGTGCCAGCGGAGTTCTACAGGGGGCGCGGATCAACCCTGAAGCTTTCTTT. It specifies CASGVLQGARINPEAFF.

This chain joins TRBV19 and TRBJ2-1; 8 nucleotides align to TRBD1. Trimming took 3 bases from V and 3 from J; bases not matched to a gene: 4. Germline assignment: CDR1 LNHDA and CDR2 SQIVND (reference sequence). This CDR3 is 15 amino acids long. Written as DNA, the CDR3 is TGTGCCAGTAGTATGGCTGGACAGGGCTACAATGAGCAGTTCTTC. Translating gives CASSMAGQGYNEQFF.

This rearrangement joins TRBV6-6 to TRBJ1-3; no firm D call. Between the trimmed V and J ends, which lost 0 bases and 3 bases, there was a span of 12 bases. This CDR3 spans 16 amino acids. CDR1 is MNHNY and CDR2 is SVGAGI in the germline V gene (reference sequence). The CDR3 protein is CASSYSTGPIGNTIYF. The CDR3 DNA reads TGTGCCAGCAGTTACTCGACGGGCCCCATTGGAAACACCATATATTTT.

The V gene is TRBV9, the J gene TRBJ2-3; 9 nucleotides line up with TRBD2. The germline gives CDR1 SGDLS, CDR2 YYNGEE. J gave up 5 bases and V 0 bases, and 4 bases lay outside the gene matches. CDR3 size: 15 residues. This CDR3 reads CASSVGVLAGDTQYF. The CDR3 DNA reads as TGTGCCAGCAGCGTAGGAGTACTAGCGGGAGATACGCAGTATTTT. Combining the CDR3 with reference TRBV9 and TRBJ2-3 gives the whole variable domain DSGVTQTPKHLITATGQRVTLRCSPRSGDLSVYWYQQSLDQGLQFLIQYYNGEERAKGNILERFSAQQFPDLHSELNLSSLELGDSALYFCASSVGVLAGDTQYFGPGTRLTVL.

The gene calls are TRBV21-1 and TRBJ2-7; whether TRBD2, the table's D call, matches the DNA was not checked. TRBV21-1 constitutes a pseudogene. This CDR3 has 10 residues. The CDR3 bases are TGTGCCAGCAACAACTCCGAGGAGTACTTC. It translates to CASNNSEEYF.